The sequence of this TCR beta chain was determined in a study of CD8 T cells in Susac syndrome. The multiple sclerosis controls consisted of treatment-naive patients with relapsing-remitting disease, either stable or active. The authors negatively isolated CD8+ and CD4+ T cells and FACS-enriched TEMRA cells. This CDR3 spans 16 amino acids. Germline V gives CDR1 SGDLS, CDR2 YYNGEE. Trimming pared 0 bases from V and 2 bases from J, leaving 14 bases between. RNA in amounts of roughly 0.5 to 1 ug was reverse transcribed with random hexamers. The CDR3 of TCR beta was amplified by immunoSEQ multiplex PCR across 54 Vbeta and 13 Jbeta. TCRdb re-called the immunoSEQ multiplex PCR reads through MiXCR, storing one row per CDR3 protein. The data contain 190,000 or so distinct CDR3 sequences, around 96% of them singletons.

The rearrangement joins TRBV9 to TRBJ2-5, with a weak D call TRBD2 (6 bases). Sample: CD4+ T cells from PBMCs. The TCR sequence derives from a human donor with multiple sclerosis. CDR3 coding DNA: TGTGCCAGCAGCGTAGCCCCACTAGGACTACAAGAGACCCAGTACTTC. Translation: CASSVAPLGLQETQYF.